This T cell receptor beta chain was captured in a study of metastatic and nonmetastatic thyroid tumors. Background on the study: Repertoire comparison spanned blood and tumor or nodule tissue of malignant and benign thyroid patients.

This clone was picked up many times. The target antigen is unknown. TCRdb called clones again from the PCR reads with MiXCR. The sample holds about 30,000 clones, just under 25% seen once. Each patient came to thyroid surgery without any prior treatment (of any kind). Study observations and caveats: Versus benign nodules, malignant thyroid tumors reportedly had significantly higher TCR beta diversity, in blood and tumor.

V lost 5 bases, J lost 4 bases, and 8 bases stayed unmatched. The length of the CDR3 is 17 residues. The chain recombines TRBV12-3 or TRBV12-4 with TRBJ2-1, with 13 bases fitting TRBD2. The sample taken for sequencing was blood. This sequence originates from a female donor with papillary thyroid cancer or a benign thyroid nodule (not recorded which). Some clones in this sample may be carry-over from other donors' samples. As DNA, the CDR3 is TGTGCCAGCAGTCTGCGACTAGCGGGAGGCCTATACAATGAGCAGTTCTTC. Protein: CASSLRLAGGLYNEQFF.